These 5 T cell receptor beta chains share one sample of origin, sequenced in a study of post-analysis software for immune sequencing data. Study-level findings and limits: TRBV5-6, TRBV5-1 and TRBV20-1 were among about 5 TRBV segments more frequent in patients than controls.

Their specific antigens are unknown. Prepared TCR beta cDNA libraries contained unique molecular identifiers. A single record per CDR3 protein comes from TCRdb applying MiXCR to the PCR reads. The data show 350,000 to 500,000 distinct CDR3 sequences, roughly 40% seen once. Specimen: blood. The receptors come from a girl aged 2 to 10 with multiple sclerosis.

J is TRBJ2-7 and V is TRBV20-1; D not resolved. This CDR3 region has 13 residues. CDR1 and CDR2 (germline): DFQATT, SNEGSKA (reference sequence). Trimming pared 3 bases from V and 7 bases from J, leaving 16 bases between. The CDR3 nucleotides are TGCAGTGCTAGTCAAAGGACCAACAATGAGCAGTACTTC. Amino acid sequence: CSASQRTNNEQYF.

This sequence joins TRBV5-1 and TRBJ2-1, with a possible D match to TRBD2 (7 bases). The germline V gene has CDR1 SGHRS and CDR2 YFSETQ. Trimming cost V 4 bases and J 0 bases, with 32 bases left between them. The CDR3 spans 22 residues. This chain's CDR3 is CASSPRGQVGASGRSSYNEQFF. CDR3 in DNA: TGCGCCAGCAGCCCCCGGGGGCAGGTGGGGGCTAGCGGTCGTAGCTCCTACAATGAGCAGTTCTTC.

The V and J genes are TRBV7-2 and TRBJ2-5; the D is unclear. TRBJ2-7 explains the end of the DNA better; the J call may be wrong. The germline gives CDR1 SGHTA, CDR2 FQGNSA. CDR3 length: 15 residues. The CDR3: CASSYSAAGTYEQYF. The DNA for the CDR3 is TGTGCCAGCAGCTATTCAGCTGCTGGGACCTACGAGCAGTACTTC.

The chain employs TRBV15 and TRBJ2-7, with 10 bases fitting TRBD2. The CDR3 spans 14 residues. In germline, CDR1 is LNHNV, CDR2 YYDKDF (reference sequence). J was trimmed by 2 bases and V by 5 bases; bases with no gene match: 3. CDR3 in amino acids: CATSGLAGAYEQYF. The CDR3 coding sequence is TGTGCCACCAGCGGTCTAGCGGGAGCCTACGAGCAGTACTTC.

The J gene is TRBJ2-3, the V gene TRBV20-1; 9 nucleotides match TRBD2. The V segment lost 0 bases and the J segment 8 bases; nucleotides outside the gene matches: 12. The germline CDR1 and CDR2 sequences are DFQATT and SNEGSKA (reference sequence). The CDR3 covers 16 residues. The DNA for the CDR3 is TGCAGTGCTAGAGATTGGGCTAGCGGGGCCCCAGGTACGCAGTATTTT. The encoded protein is CSARDWASGAPGTQYF.